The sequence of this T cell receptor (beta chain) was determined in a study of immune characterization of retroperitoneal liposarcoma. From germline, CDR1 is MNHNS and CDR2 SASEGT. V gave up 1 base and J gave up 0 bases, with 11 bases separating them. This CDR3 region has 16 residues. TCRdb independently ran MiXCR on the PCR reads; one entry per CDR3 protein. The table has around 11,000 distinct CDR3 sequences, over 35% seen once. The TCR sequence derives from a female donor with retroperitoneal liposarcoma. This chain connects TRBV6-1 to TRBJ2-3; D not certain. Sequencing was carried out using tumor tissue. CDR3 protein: CASSEVWRSSTDTQYF. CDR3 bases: TGTGCCAGCAGTGAAGTCTGGCGGTCTAGCACAGATACGCAGTATTTT.